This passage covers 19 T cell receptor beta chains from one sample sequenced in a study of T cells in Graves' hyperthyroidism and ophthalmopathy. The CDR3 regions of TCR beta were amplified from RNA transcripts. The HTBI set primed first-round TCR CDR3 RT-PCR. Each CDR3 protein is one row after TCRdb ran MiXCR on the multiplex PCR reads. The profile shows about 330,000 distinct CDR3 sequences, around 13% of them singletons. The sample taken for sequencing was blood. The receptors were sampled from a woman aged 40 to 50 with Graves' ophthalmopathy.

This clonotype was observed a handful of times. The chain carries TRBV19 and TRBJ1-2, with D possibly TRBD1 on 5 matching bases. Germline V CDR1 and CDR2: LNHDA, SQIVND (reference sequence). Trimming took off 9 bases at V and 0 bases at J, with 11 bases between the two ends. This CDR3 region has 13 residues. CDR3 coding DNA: TGTGCCAGCGGGCTGGGGGCTAACTATGGCTACACCTTC. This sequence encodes CASGLGANYGYTF.

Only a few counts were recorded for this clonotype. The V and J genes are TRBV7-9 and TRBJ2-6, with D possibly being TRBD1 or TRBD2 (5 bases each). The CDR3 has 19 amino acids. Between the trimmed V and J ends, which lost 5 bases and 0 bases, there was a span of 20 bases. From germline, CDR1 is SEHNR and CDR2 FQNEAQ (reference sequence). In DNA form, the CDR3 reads TGTGCCAGCAGCGACCCCGGGGCAGCACTTAACTCTGGGGCCAACGTCCTGACTTTC. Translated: CASSDPGAALNSGANVLTF.

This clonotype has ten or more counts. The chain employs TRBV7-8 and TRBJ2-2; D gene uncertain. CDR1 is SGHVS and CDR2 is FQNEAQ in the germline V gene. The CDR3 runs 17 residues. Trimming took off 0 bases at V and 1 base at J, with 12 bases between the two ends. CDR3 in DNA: TGTGCCAGCAGCTTAGCGCCCGGTAGACAGAACACCGGGGAGCTGTTTTTT. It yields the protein CASSLAPGRQNTGELFF.

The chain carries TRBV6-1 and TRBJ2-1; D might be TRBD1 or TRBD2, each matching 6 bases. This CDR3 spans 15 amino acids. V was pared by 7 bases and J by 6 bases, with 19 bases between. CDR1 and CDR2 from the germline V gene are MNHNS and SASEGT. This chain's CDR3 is CASTPGGVGGNEQFF. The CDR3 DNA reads TGTGCCAGCACCCCAGGCGGGGTAGGGGGCAATGAGCAGTTCTTC.

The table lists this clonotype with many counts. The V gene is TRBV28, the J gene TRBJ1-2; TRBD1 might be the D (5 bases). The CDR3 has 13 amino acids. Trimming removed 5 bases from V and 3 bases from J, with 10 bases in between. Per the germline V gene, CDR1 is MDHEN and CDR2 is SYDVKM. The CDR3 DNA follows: TGTGCCAGCAGTAGAGACAGTTACTATGGCTACACCTTC. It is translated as CASSRDSYYGYTF.

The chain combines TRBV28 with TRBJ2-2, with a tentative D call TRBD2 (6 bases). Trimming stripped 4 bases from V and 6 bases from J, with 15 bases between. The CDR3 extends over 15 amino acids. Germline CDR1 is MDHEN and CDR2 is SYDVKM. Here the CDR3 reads CASSSGRGSPGELFF. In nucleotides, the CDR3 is TGTGCCAGCAGTTCCGGACGGGGGAGTCCCGGGGAGCTGTTTTTT.

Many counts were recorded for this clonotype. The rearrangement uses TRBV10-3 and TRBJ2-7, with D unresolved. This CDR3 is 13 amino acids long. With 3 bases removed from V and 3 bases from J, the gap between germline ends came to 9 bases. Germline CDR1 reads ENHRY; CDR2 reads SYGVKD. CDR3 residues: CAISEGHRYEQYF. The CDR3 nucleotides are TGTGCCATCAGTGAAGGGCACCGCTACGAGCAGTACTTC.

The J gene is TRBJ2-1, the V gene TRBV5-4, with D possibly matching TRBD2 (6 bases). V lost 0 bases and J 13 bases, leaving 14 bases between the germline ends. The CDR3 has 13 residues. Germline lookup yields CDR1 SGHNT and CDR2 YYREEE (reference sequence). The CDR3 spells CASSLAGAGRQFF. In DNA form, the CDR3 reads TGTGCCAGCAGCTTGGCCGGTGCGGGACGCCAGTTCTTC.

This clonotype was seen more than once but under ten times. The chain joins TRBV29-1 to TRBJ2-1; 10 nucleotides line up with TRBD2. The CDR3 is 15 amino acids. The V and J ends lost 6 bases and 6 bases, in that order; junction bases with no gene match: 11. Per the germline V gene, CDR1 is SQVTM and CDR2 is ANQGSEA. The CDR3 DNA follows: TGCAGCGTAGCTAGCGGGAGAGTCCCTGGCAATGAGCAGTTCTTC. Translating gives CSVASGRVPGNEQFF.

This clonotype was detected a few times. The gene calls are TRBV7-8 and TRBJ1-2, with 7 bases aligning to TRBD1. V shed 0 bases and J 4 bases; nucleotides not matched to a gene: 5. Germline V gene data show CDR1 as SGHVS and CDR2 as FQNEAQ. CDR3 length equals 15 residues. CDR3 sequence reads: CASSLAARGTYGYTF. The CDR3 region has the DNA TGTGCCAGCAGCTTAGCGGCCAGGGGGACCTATGGCTACACCTTC.

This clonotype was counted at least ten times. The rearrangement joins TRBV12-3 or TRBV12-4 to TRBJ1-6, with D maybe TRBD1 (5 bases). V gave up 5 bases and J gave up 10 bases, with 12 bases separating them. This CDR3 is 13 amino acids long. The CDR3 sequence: CASSPRRGSPLHF. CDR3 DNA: TGTGCCAGCAGTCCCCGTCGGGGCTCACCCCTCCACTTT.

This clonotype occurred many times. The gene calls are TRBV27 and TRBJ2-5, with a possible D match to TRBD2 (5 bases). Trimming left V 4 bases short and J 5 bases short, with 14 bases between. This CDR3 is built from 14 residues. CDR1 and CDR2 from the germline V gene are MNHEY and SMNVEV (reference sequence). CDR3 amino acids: CASSSRNPGETQYF. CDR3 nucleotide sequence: TGTGCCAGCAGTTCGAGAAACCCGGGGGAGACCCAGTACTTC.

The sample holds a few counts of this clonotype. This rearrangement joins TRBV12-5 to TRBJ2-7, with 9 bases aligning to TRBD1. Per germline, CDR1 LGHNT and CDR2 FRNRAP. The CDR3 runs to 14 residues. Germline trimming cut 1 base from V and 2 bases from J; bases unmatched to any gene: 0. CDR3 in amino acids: CASGLGTGAYEQYF. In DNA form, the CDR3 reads TGTGCTAGTGGTTTGGGGACAGGGGCCTACGAGCAGTACTTC.

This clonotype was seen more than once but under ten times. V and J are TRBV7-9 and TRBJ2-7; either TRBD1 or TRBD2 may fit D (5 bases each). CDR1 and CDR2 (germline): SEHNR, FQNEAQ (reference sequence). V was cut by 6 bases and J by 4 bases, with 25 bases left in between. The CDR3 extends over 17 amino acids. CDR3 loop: CASSPRVGEFFWYEQYF. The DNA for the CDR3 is TGTGCCAGCAGTCCTAGGGTAGGGGAGTTTTTTTGGTACGAGCAGTACTTC.

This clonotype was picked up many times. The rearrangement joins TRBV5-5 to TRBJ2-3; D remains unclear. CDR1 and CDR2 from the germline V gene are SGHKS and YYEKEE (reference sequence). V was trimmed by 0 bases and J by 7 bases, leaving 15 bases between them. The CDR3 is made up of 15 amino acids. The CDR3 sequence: CASSLDYAAANTQYF. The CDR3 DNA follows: TGTGCCAGCAGCTTGGACTATGCCGCGGCTAATACGCAGTATTTT. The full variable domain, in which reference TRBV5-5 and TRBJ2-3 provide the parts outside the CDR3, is DAGVTQSPTHLIKTRGQQVTLRCSPISGHKSVSWYQQVLGQGPQFIFQYYEKEERGRGNFPDRFSARQFPNYSSELNVNALLLGDSALYLCASSLDYAAANTQYFGPGTRLTVL.

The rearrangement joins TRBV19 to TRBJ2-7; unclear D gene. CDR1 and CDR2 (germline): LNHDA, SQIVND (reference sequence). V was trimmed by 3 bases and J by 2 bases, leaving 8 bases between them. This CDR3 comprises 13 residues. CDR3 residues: CASSISRTYEQYF. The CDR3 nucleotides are TGTGCCAGTAGTATCTCAAGAACCTACGAGCAGTACTTC.

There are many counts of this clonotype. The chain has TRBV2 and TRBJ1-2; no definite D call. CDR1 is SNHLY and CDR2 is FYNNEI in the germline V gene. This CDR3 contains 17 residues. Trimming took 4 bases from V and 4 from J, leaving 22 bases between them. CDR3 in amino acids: CASSVGIGKTLRYGYTF. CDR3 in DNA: TGTGCCAGCAGTGTCGGGATAGGGAAGACCCTTCGCTATGGCTACACCTTC. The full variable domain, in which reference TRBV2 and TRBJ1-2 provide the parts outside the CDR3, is EPEVTQTPSHQVTQMGQEVILRCVPISNHLYFYWYRQILGQKVEFLVSFYNNEISEKSEIFDDQFSVERPDGSNFTLKIRSTKLEDSAMYFCASSVGIGKTLRYGYTFGSGTRLTVV.

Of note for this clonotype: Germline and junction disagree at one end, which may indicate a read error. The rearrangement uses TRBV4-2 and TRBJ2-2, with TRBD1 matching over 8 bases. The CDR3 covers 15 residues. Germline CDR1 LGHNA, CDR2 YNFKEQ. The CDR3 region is CASSPSQGATGELLF. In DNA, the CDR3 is TGTGCCAGCAGCCCCAGTCAGGGGGCAACCGGGGAGCTGCTTTTT.

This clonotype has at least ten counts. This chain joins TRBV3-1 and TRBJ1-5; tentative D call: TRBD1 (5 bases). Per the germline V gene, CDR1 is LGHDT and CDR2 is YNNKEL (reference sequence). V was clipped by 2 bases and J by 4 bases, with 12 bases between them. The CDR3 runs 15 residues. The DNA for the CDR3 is TGTGCCAGCAGCCAACAGGGTCATGAGAATCAGCCCCAGCATTTT. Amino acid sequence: CASSQQGHENQPQHF.